This TCR beta chain was documented in a study of blood T cell repertoires in COVID-19. How the authors handled the data: Reference gene primers were amplified, and this amplification served to estimate nucleated cell counts. The method was immunoSEQ multiplex PCR; TCRdb's version includes in-frame clones alone and lacks a portion of them. Clone size and V and J calls were adopted from that table, with D and trimming inferred from the DNA. The sample holds about 140,000 clones, around 90% seen once. This clone was observed once. Seattle researchers signed up patients amid active infection and tracked them longitudinally. The germline V gene has CDR1 ENHRY and CDR2 SYGVKD. Losses at the gene ends were 5 bases for V and 7 bases for J; bases not matched to a gene: 7. CDR3 length: 14 residues.

The specimen was peripheral blood. The J gene is TRBJ1-5, the V gene TRBV10-3; 8 bases match TRBD1. This clonotype was sampled from a human donor with COVID-19, enrolled during active disease. The donor label of this sample is uncertain. The CDR3 DNA sequence: TGTGCCATCAGTTTACCAGGGGGCGGGCAGCCCCAGCATTTT. It codes for CAISLPGGGQPQHF.